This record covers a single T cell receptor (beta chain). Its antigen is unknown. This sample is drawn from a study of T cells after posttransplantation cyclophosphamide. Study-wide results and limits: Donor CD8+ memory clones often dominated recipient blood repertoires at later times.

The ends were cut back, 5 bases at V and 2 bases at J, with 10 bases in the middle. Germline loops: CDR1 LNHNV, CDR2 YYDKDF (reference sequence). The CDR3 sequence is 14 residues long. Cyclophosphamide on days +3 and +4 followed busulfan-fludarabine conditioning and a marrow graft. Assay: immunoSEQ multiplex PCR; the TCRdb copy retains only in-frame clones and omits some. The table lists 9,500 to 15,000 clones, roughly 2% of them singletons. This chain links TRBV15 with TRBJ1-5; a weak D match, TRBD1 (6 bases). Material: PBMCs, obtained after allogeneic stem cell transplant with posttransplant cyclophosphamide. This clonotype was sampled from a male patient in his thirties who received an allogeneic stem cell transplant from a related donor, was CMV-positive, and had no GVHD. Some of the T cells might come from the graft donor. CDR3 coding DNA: TGTGCCACCAGCGTACGACAGGGCAATCAGCCCCAGCATTTT. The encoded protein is CATSVRQGNQPQHF.